The following is a T cell receptor beta chain sequence with its context. This entry is derived from a study of blood T cell repertoires in COVID-19. Sequencing was performed with immunoSEQ multiplex PCR; in TCRdb, only in-frame clones are kept and a portion is missing. In the table there are approximately 190,000 clones, approximately 90% of which are singletons. The length of the CDR3 is 15 residues. CDR1 SEHNR and CDR2 FQNEAQ come from the germline V gene (reference sequence). The trim removed 3 bases at V and 10 bases at J, leaving 6 bases unmatched. Sequenced material: peripheral blood. The receptor's source is a man aged 35 to 55 with active or convalescent COVID-19. J is TRBJ1-6 and V is TRBV7-9, with 10 nucleotides matching TRBD1. The CDR3 DNA reads TGTGCCAGCAGCTTGTCCGGGACAGGGGAATCACCCCTCCACTTT. It specifies CASSLSGTGESPLHF.